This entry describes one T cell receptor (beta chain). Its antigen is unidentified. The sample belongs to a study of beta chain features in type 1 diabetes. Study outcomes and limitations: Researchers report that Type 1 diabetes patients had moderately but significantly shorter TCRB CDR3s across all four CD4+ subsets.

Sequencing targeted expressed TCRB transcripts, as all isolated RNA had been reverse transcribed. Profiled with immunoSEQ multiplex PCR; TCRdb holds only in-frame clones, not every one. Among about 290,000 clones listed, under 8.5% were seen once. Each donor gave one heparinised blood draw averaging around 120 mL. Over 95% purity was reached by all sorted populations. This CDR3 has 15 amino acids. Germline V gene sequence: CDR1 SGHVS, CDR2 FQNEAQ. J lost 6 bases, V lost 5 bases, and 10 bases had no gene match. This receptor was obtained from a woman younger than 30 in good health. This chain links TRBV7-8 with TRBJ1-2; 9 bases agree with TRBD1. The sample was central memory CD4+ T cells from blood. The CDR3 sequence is CASSITGTGNDGYTF. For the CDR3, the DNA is TGTGCCAGCAGCATAACCGGGACAGGGAACGATGGCTACACCTTC. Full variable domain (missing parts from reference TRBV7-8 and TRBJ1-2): GAGVSQSPRYKVAKRGQDVALRCDPISGHVSLFWYQQALGQGPEFLTYFQNEAQLDKSGLPSDRFFAERPEGSVSTLKIQRTQQEDSAVYLCASSITGTGNDGYTFGSGTRLTVV.